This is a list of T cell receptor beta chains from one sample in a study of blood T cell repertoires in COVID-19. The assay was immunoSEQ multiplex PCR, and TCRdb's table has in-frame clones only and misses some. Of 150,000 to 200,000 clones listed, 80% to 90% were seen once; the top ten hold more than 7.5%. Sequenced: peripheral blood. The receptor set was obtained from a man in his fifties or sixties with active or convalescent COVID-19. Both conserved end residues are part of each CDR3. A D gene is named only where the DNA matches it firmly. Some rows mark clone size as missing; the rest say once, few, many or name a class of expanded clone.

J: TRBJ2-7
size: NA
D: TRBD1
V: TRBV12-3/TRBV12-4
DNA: TGTGCCAGCAGTAAGGACAGGGTAAAGCAGTACTTC
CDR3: CASSKDRVKQYF

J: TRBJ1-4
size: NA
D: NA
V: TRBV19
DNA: TGTGCCAGTAGTCTACCGAATGAAAAACTGTTTTTT
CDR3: CASSLPNEKLFF

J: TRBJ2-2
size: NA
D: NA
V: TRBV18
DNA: TGTGCCAGCTCCCAAAGCAGGGGCACCGGGGAGCTGTTTTTT
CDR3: CASSQSRGTGELFF

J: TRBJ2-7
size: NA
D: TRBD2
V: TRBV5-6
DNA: TGTGCCAGCAGCTTATTTACTAGCGGGAGGACTCCCACCTACGAGCAGTACTTC
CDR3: CASSLFTSGRTPTYEQYF

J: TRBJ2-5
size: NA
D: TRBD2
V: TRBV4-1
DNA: TGCGCCAGCAGCCAAGATGTAGAAGCGGGAGGGCCTTCCCAAGAGACCCAGTACTTC
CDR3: CASSQDVEAGGPSQETQYF

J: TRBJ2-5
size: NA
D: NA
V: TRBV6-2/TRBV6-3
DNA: TGTGCCAGCAGTTTACAGCCCCAAACCCAGTACTTC
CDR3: CASSLQPQTQYF

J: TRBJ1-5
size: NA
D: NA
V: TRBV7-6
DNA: TGTGCCAGCAGCTTATGGCAGGGCCAGCCCCAGCATTTT
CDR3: CASSLWQGQPQHF

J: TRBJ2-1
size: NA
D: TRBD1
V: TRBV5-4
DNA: TGTGCCAGCAGCAGGCGGGACAGGGGATCCAATGAGCAGTTCTTC
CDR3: CASSRRDRGSNEQFF

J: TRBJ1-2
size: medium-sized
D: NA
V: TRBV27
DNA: TGTGCCAGCAGTTTTGGGGGCGCGAGGGGCTACACCTTC
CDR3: CASSFGGARGYTF

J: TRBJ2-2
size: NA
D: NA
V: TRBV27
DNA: TGTGCCAGCAGTTTAAAGCCGCCTCCGAGCACCGGGGAGCTGTTTTTT
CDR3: CASSLKPPPSTGELFF

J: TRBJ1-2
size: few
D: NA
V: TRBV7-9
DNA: TGTGCCAGCAGCCACCGGGGGTCGGGTGGCTACACCTTC
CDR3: CASSHRGSGGYTF

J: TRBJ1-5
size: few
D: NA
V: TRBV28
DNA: TGTGCCAGCACCCTGACAGGAGGTCAGCCCCAGCATTTT
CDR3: CASTLTGGQPQHF

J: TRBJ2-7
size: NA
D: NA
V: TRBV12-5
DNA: TGTGCTAGTGGTTCCCAGACAGGACCCTACGAGCAGTACTTC
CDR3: CASGSQTGPYEQYF

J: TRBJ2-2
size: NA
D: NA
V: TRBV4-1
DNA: TGCGCCAGCAGCCAAGGCAACCAGGAAGCCGGGGAGCTGTTTTTT
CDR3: CASSQGNQEAGELFF

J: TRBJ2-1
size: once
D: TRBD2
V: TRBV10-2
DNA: TGCGCCAGCAGTGACCGTAGCGGGAAGGGGAATGAGCAGTTCTTC
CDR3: CASSDRSGKGNEQFF

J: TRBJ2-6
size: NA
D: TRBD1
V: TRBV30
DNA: TGTGCCTGGAGCCGGACAGGCCTCTCTGGGGCCAACGTCCTGACTTTC
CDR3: CAWSRTGLSGANVLTF

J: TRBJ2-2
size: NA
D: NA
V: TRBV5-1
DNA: TGCGCCAGCAGCGGACTGGCAAGCGACACCGGGGAGCTGTTTTTT
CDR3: CASSGLASDTGELFF

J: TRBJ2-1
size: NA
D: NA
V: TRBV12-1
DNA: TGTGCCAGCAGCTTTGGTGGGAGTACGAACAATGAGCAGTTCTTC
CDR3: CASSFGGSTNNEQFF

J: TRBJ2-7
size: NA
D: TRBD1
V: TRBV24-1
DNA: TGTGCCCTGAAACCCCGGACAGGGAGGTTCAGGTCCTACGAGCAGTACTTC
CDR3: CALKPRTGRFRSYEQYF

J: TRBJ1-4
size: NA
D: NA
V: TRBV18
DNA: TGTGCCAGCTCACCTGAATTCGCGGAATTTGAAAAACTGTTTTTT
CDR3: CASSPEFAEFEKLFF

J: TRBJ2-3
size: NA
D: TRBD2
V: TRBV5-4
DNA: TGTGCCAGCAGCCTTGGGAAAAATAGCGGGGCCCCAGATACGCAGTATTTT
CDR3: CASSLGKNSGAPDTQYF

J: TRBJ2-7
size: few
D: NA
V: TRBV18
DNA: TGTGCCAGCTCACCAAAGGGGGACGAGCAGTACTTC
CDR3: CASSPKGDEQYF

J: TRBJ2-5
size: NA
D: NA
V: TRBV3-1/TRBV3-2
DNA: TGTGCCAGCAGCCCGAGGAGCGTTGGCCGTAGAGGGGAGACCCAGTACTTC
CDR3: CASSPRSVGRRGETQYF

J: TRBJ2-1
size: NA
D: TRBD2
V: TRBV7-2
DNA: TGTGCCAGCAGCTTGCAGTGGGGGGGGTACAATGAGCAGTTCTTC
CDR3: CASSLQWGGYNEQFF

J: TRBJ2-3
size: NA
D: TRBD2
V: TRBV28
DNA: TGTGCCAGCAGTTATTTTGCGGGAGGGAAGGGAGATACGCAGTATTTT
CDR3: CASSYFAGGKGDTQYF

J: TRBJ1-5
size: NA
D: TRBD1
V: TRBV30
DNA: TGTGCCTGGAACCCCCGCGGGACAGGCAATCAGCCCCAGCATTTT
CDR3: CAWNPRGTGNQPQHF

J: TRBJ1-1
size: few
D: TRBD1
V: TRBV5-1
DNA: TGCGCCAGCAGCTCGACAGGGGGTAGGACTGAAGCTTTCTTT
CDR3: CASSSTGGRTEAFF